The entry below describes one T cell receptor beta chain. Its specificity is unknown. With V trimmed by 1 base and J by 7 bases, 7 bases remained unmatched. Germline assignment: CDR1 SGHRS and CDR2 YFSETQ. This CDR3 has 15 residues. Sequencing was performed with immunoSEQ multiplex PCR; in TCRdb, only in-frame clones are kept and a portion is missing. The sample holds under 1,100,000 clones, more than 75% seen once. This specimen comes from a study of shared clonotypes between healthy human individuals. The wider study: Aged 18 to 49, the donors were a couple of women and a few men.

General study points: Rarefaction gave evidence that sorted-subset sequencing remained incomplete despite large depth. Clonotype sharing among donors, it was expected, would be affected by sequencing depth.

Each donor was a Caucasian adult residing in Nashville, Tennessee. The TCR originated in a young man in good health. Some clones in this sample may be carry-over from other donors' samples. Specimen: memory CD4+ T cells from PBMCs. Subset here: CD45RA-negative fraction. V is TRBV5-1 and J is TRBJ1-5; 8 bases are a match to TRBD1. This CDR3 reads CASSLRAGGEQPQHF. DNA of the CDR3: TGCGCCAGCAGCTTGCGGGCAGGGGGCGAACAGCCCCAGCATTTT.